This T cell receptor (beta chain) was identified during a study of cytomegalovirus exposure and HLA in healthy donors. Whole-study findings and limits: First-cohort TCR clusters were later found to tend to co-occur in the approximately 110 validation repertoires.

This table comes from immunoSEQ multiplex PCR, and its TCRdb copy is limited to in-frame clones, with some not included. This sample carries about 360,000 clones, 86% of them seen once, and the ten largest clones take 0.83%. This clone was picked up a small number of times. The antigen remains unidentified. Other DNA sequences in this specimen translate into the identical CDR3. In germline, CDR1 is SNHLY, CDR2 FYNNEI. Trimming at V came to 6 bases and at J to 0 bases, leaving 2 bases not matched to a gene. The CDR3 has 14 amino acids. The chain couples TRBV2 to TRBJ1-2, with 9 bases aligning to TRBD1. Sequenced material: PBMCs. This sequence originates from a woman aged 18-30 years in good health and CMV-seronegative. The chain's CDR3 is CASRGQGANYGYTF. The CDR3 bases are TGTGCCAGCAGGGGACAGGGTGCTAACTATGGCTACACCTTC.